The 9 T cell receptor beta chains below were found in one sample sequenced in a study of siplizumab effects on memory and regulatory T cells. Generated by immunoSEQ multiplex PCR, the TCRdb table keeps only in-frame clones and is missing some. This table has approximately 94,000 clones, roughly 93% appearing once. The sample taken for sequencing was non-Treg CD4+ T cells sorted from blood. The receptors originated from a human donor in good health.

CDR3 nucleotides: TGTGCCAGCAGTTTATCCAGGGAGGCCAACGTCCTGACTTTC. The encoded protein is CASSLSREANVLTF. The chain couples TRBV27 to TRBJ2-6; D might be TRBD1 (5 bases). The germline V and J ends were trimmed by 0 bases and 6 bases, with 6 bases remaining between them. The CDR3 sequence is 14 residues long. Germline V gene data show CDR1 as MNHEY and CDR2 as SMNVEV (reference sequence).

The chain couples TRBV4-1 to TRBJ2-2; D not resolved. This CDR3 has 17 residues. Germline values: CDR1 MGHRA, CDR2 YSYEKL. With 3 bases removed from V and 1 base from J, the gap between germline ends came to 15 bases. CDR3 in amino acids: CASSQGFVIKNTGELFF. The CDR3, as DNA: TGCGCCAGCAGCCAGGGGTTCGTCATCAAGAACACCGGGGAGCTGTTTTTT.

The chain joins TRBV11-2 to TRBJ2-2; D possibly corresponds to TRBD1 (6 bases). V lost 4 bases to trimming and J lost 1 base, with 7 bases between them. Germline V lookup: CDR1 SGHAT, CDR2 FQNNGV. The CDR3 runs 14 residues. CDR3 bases: TGTGCCAGCAGCTGGGGACAGAACACCGGGGAGCTGTTTTTT. It specifies CASSWGQNTGELFF.

The chain employs TRBV7-2 and TRBJ2-7; tentative D call: TRBD2 (6 bases). Germline loops: CDR1 SGHTA, CDR2 FQGNSA. The V end lost 9 bases, the J end lost 3 bases, and 18 bases lay between the germline ends. The CDR3 totals 14 residues. For the CDR3, the DNA is TGTGCCAGGGGGGGTAATAGCGAGTACTACGAGCAGTACTTC. Protein: CARGGNSEYYEQYF.

The chain joins TRBV21-1 to TRBJ1-1. TRBV21-1 is assigned pseudogene status. The CDR3 loop spans 15 amino acids. DNA for the CDR3: TGTGCCAGCATCCCGGGGGAGCAGATGAACACTGAAGCTTTCTTT. It codes for CASIPGEQMNTEAFF.

The V gene is TRBV19, the J gene TRBJ1-3; TRBD1 matches 10 bases. In germline, CDR1 is LNHDA, CDR2 SQIVND (reference sequence). The CDR3 runs to 17 residues. V was pared by 5 bases and J by 0 bases, with 7 bases of the junction left unmatched. This CDR3 reads CASSPGTGASSGNTIYF. In DNA form, the CDR3 reads TGTGCCAGTAGTCCCGGGACAGGGGCGAGCTCTGGAAACACCATATATTTT.

The J gene is TRBJ2-2, the V gene TRBV2; the match to TRBD1 covers 12 bases. CDR3 length equals 17 residues. The J segment lost 4 bases and the V segment lost 6 bases, leaving 9 bases of the junction unmatched. Germline lookup yields CDR1 SNHLY and CDR2 FYNNEI. CDR3 DNA sequence: TGTGCCAGCAGCGCAGACGGGACAGGGGGCTTCACCGGGGAGCTGTTTTTT. This encodes CASSADGTGGFTGELFF.

The count of this clone is one. V gene TRBV27 combines with J gene TRBJ2-7; D is unclear. CDR1 is MNHEY, CDR2 SMNVEV, per germline (reference sequence). The CDR3 loop spans 14 amino acids. V dropped 5 bases and J dropped 2 bases, with 13 bases sitting between them. This CDR3 reads CASSPRVRAYEQYF. The CDR3 coding sequence is TGTGCCAGCAGTCCCCGGGTGAGAGCCTACGAGCAGTACTTC.

The rearrangement joins TRBV7-2 to TRBJ2-2; TRBD1 aligns across 8 bases. In germline, CDR1 is SGHTA, CDR2 FQGNSA. V gave up 1 base and J gave up 1 base; unmatched junction bases: 5. The CDR3 length is 17 residues. The chain's CDR3 is CASSLDFDRGNTGELFF. CDR3 DNA: TGTGCCAGCAGCTTAGATTTTGACAGGGGGAACACCGGGGAGCTGTTTTTT.